Following are 13 T cell receptor beta chains from one sample sequenced in a study of radiotherapy plus CTLA-4 blockade in lung cancer. Profiled with immunoSEQ multiplex PCR; TCRdb holds only in-frame clones, not every one. This table has fewer than 100,000 clones, under 90% appearing once. This sample comprised peripheral blood, obtained from a patient treated with radiotherapy plus ipilimumab. The receptors stem from a human donor with non-small cell lung cancer who had stable disease on radiotherapy plus ipilimumab.

The chain carries TRBV28 and TRBJ2-3; 8 bases align to TRBD2. Germline trimming cut 7 bases from V and 6 bases from J; bases unmatched to any gene: 12. The germline V gene encodes CDR1 MDHEN and CDR2 SYDVKM. The CDR3 has 15 amino acids. CDR3 sequence reads: CASTPRRGASDTQYF. The CDR3 coding sequence is TGTGCCAGCACTCCACGGCGGGGGGCCTCGGATACGCAGTATTTT.

The chain has TRBV10-3 and TRBJ2-3; no firm D call. Trimming left V 6 bases short and J 2 bases short, with 12 bases between. The length of the CDR3 is 14 residues. Germline values: CDR1 ENHRY, CDR2 SYGVKD. CDR3 sequence (DNA): TGTGCCATCAGGCGGACGGATACCACAGATACGCAGTATTTT. It translates to CAIRRTDTTDTQYF.

The CDR3 here is CASSPLAGGWTYEQYF. CDR3 coding DNA: TGTGCCAGCAGCCCCTTAGCGGGAGGTTGGACCTACGAGCAGTACTTC. The chain joins TRBV27 to TRBJ2-7; 10 bases agree with TRBD2. The CDR3 sequence is 16 residues long. The germline gives CDR1 MNHEY, CDR2 SMNVEV (reference sequence). With 6 bases clipped from V and 2 bases from J, the junction kept 10 bases outside the gene matches.

The chain is built from TRBV9 and TRBJ1-1; no clear D. This CDR3 comprises 13 residues. Trimming removed 3 bases from V and 5 bases from J, with 11 bases in between. CDR1 is SGDLS, CDR2 YYNGEE, per germline. The CDR3 bases are TGTGCCAGCAGCGCCCTCGAGGGAACTGAAGCTTTCTTT. Encoded protein: CASSALEGTEAFF.

This clone was seen a single time. This rearrangement joins TRBV28 to TRBJ1-1; D call uncertain. The CDR3 consists of 11 residues. CDR1 and CDR2 (germline): MDHEN, SYDVKM. Between the trimmed V and J ends, which lost 2 bases and 4 bases, there was a span of 2 bases. CDR3 sequence reads: CASSLLTEAFF. As DNA, the CDR3 is TGTGCCAGCAGTTTACTCACTGAAGCTTTCTTT.

CDR3 DNA sequence: TGTGCCAGCAGACTCGGGACAGTCGGCCAGAACTATGGCTACACCTTC. Encoded protein: CASRLGTVGQNYGYTF. V is TRBV28 and J is TRBJ1-2; 7 nucleotides match TRBD1. Germline V gene data show CDR1 as MDHEN and CDR2 as SYDVKM. The CDR3 totals 16 residues. The ends lost 6 bases at V and 2 bases at J; junction bases unmatched: 12.

This chain connects TRBV18 to TRBJ1-2; 11 bases align to TRBD1. The CDR3 contains 16 residues. The junction had 7 bases not matched to a gene; V was cut back by 3 bases and J by 4 bases. CDR1 is KGHSH, CDR2 LQKENI, per germline. As DNA, the CDR3 is TGTGCCAGCTCACCGCCGGACAGGGGGCGCGGCTATGGCTACACCTTC. Protein product: CASSPPDRGRGYGYTF.

This chain uses TRBV18 with TRBJ1-2; D unclear. The germline V gene has CDR1 KGHSH and CDR2 LQKENI. There are 15 residues in the CDR3. Trimming removed 3 bases from V and 2 bases from J, with 13 bases in between. The CDR3 DNA reads TGTGCCAGCTCACCGGCCGAGGGCAAGAACTATGGCTACACCTTC. Protein product: CASSPAEGKNYGYTF. Variable domain in full (rest from reference TRBV18 and TRBJ1-2): NAGVMQNPRHLVRRRGQEARLRCSPMKGHSHVYWYRQLPEEGLKFMVYLQKENIIDESGMPKERFSAEFPKEGPSILRIQQVVRGDSAAYFCASSPAEGKNYGYTFGSGTRLTVV.

This clone came up once. The rearrangement uses TRBV28 and TRBJ2-3; 7 nucleotides align to TRBD2. Unmatched junction bases numbered 7, after V lost 6 bases and J lost 1 base. The CDR3 has 15 amino acids. CDR1 and CDR2 from the germline V gene are MDHEN and SYDVKM. The CDR3 reads CASSMLGGGTDTQYF. In DNA form, the CDR3 reads TGTGCCAGCAGCATGCTGGGGGGGGGCACAGATACGCAGTATTTT.

The gene calls are TRBV5-1 and TRBJ2-2; TRBD1 matches 7 bases. Germline values: CDR1 SGHRS, CDR2 YFSETQ. CDR3 length equals 14 residues. V shed 4 bases and J 4 bases; nucleotides not matched to a gene: 4. The CDR3 DNA reads as TGCGCCAGCAGCAGACAGGGTGGCACCGGGGAGCTGTTTTTT. Its translation: CASSRQGGTGELFF. Based on the CDR3 plus reference TRBV5-1 and TRBJ2-2, the full variable domain is KAGVTQTPRYLIKTRGQQVTLSCSPISGHRSVSWYQQTPGQGLQFLFEYFSETQRNKGNFPGRFSGRQFSNSRSEMNVSTLELGDSALYLCASSRQGGTGELFFGEGSRLTVL.

The chain employs TRBV6-6 and TRBJ1-4; no reliable D call. The germline V gene encodes CDR1 MNHNY and CDR2 SVGAGI (reference sequence). The CDR3 is made up of 11 amino acids. V dropped 6 bases and J dropped 8 bases, with 7 bases sitting between them. The CDR3 bases are TGTGCCAGCAGAACAAAAGAAAAACTGTTTTTT. This encodes CASRTKEKLFF.

The genes are TRBV2 and TRBJ1-1; D is unclear. V lost 4 bases and J 6 bases, leaving 12 bases between the germline ends. CDR1 SNHLY and CDR2 FYNNEI come from the germline V gene. The CDR3 runs 13 residues. DNA of the CDR3: TGTGCCAGCAGTGTAAGAGAGACCGCTGAAGCTTTCTTT. Protein: CASSVRETAEAFF.

The J gene is TRBJ2-7, the V gene TRBV14; 8 positions agree with TRBD1. V was clipped by 2 bases and J by 6 bases; unmatched bases: 9. CDR3 length equals 15 residues. Germline CDR1 and CDR2: SGHDN and FVKESK. The DNA for the CDR3 is TGTGCCAGCAGCCAAAGATCGGACAGGGTGAGCGAGCAGTACTTC. Translating it yields CASSQRSDRVSEQYF. Complete variable domain (other parts from reference TRBV14 and TRBJ2-7): EAGVTQFPSHSVIEKGQTVTLRCDPISGHDNLYWYRRVMGKEIKFLLHFVKESKQDESGMPNNRFLAERTGGTYSTLKVQPAELEDSGVYFCASSQRSDRVSEQYFGPGTRLTVT.